Here is one TCR beta chain with its context. Its target is unknown. The record originates from a study of CD8+ T cells in alopecia areata. Broader study findings: Normal scalp showed lower clonality than lesional scalp, especially alopecia totalis/universalis.

TCR sequencing used cDNA made by reverse transcription of extracted RNA. Using immunoSEQ multiplex PCR, the repertoire was profiled, and TCRdb retains in-frame clones only, with some absent. The sample lists about 150,000 clones, approximately 56% occurring once. The germline V and J ends were trimmed by 6 bases and 0 bases, with 18 bases remaining between them. This CDR3 has 15 amino acids. Germline V gene sequence: CDR1 SQVTM, CDR2 ANQGSEA. PBMCs served as the source from which CD4+ and CD8+ T cells were sorted. The sequenced material came from CD8+ T cells sorted from blood. V usage is TRBV29-1 and J usage is TRBJ2-7; D perhaps matches TRBD2 (6 bases). The receptor was isolated from a human donor in good health. CDR3 residues: CSVGLAPMGSYEQYF. The CDR3 DNA is TGCAGCGTAGGTCTAGCGCCGATGGGCTCCTACGAGCAGTACTTC.